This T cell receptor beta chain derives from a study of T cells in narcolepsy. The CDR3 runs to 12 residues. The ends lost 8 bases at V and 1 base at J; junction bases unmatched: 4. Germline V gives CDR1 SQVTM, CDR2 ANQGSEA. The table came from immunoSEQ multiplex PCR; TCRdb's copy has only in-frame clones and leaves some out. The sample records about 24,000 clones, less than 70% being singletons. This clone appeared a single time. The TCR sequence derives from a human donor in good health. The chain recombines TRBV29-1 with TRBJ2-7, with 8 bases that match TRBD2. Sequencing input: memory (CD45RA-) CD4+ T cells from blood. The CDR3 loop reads CSIGTSSYEQYF. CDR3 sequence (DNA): TGCAGCATTGGGACTAGTTCCTACGAGCAGTACTTC.